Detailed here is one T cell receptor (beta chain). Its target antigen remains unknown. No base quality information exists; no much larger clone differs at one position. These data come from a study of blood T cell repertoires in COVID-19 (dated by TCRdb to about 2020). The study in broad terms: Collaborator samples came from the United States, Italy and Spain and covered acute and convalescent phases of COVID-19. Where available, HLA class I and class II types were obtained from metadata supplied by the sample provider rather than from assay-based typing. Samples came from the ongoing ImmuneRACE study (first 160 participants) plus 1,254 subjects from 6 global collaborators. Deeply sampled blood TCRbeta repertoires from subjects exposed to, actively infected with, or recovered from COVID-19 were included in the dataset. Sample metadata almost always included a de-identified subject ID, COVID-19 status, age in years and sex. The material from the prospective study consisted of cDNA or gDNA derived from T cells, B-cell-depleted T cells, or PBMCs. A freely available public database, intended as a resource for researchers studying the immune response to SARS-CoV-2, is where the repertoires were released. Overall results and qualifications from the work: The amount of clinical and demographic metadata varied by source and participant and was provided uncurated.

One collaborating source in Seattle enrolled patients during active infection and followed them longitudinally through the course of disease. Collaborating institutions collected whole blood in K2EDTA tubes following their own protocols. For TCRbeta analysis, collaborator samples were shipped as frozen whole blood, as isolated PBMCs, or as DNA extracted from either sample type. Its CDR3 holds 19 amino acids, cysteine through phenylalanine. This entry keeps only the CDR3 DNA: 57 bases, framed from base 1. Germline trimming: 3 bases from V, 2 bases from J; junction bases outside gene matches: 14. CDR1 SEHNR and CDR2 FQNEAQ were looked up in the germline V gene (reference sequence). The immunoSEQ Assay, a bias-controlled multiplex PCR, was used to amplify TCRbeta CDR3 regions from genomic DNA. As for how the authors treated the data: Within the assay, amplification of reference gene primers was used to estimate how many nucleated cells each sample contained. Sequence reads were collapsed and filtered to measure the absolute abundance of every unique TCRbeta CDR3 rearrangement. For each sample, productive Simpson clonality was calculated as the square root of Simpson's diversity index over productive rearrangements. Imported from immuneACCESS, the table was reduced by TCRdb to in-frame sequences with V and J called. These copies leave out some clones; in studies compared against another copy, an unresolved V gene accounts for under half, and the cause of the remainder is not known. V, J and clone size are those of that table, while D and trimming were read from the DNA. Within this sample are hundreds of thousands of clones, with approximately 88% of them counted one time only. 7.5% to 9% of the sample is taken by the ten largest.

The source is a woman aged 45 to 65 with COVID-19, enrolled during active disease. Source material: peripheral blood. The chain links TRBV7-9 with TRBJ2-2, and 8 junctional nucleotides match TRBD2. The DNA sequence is TGTGCCAGCAGCTTCCCCGCGGGGAGAGCGGGGGCCAACACCGGGGAGCTGTTTTTT. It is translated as CASSFPAGRAGANTGELFF.